This TCR beta chain appears in the sequencing data of a study of cytomegalovirus exposure and HLA in healthy donors. Primers for the PCR totalled 60 Vbeta and 13 Jbeta. Profiling relied on immunoSEQ multiplex PCR, and the TCRdb table lists in-frame clones only, not all of them. Here the sample spans about 100,000 clones, around 9.1% being singletons. This CDR3 is 14 amino acids long. Germline CDR1 is SNHLY and CDR2 is FYNNEI. Trimming at V came to 5 bases and at J to 6 bases, leaving 9 bases not matched to a gene. The gene calls are TRBV2 and TRBJ2-7, with TRBD2 matching 8 bases. Material: PBMCs. This receptor was identified in a man aged 40-49 years in good health and CMV-seropositive. The CDR3 loop reads CASSPWTSPIEQYF. DNA for the CDR3: TGTGCCAGCAGTCCGTGGACTAGCCCCATCGAGCAGTACTTC.